The 20 T cell receptor beta chains below come from one sample, sequenced in a study of identical twins. TCRdb passed the 5' RACE reads through MiXCR, listing each CDR3 protein once. The sample lists 1.5 million to 2 million distinct CDR3 sequences, less than 40% seen once, with around 0.25% in the top ten. The sample was cord blood. The receptors derive from a newborn girl in good health.

Points on this clonotype: The germline gene is not matched at one end of the junction; a read error may be the cause. This chain joins TRBV28 and TRBJ2-4; 8 bases align to TRBD1. With the DNA end fitting TRBJ2-7 better, the J assignment may be wrong. The germline gives CDR1 MDHEN, CDR2 SYDVKM. The CDR3 spans 14 residues. The CDR3 protein is CAGSFQGALYEQYF. DNA of the CDR3: TGTGCCGGCAGTTTTCAGGGGGCCCTCTACGAGCAGTACTTC.

CDR3 residues: CAWAGQANTGELFF. DNA for the CDR3: TGTGCCTGGGCAGGACAGGCGAACACCGGGGAGCTGTTTTTT. The chain uses TRBV30 and TRBJ2-2; 7 nucleotides line up with TRBD1. The ends lost 5 bases at V and 0 bases at J; junction bases unmatched: 3. CDR3 length equals 14 residues. Germline CDR1 reads GTSNPN; CDR2 reads SVGIG (reference sequence).

This clonotype showed up just once. The chain recombines TRBV24-1 with TRBJ2-3, with D unclear. The germline V and J ends were trimmed by 3 bases and 4 bases, with 13 bases remaining between them. The germline V gene encodes CDR1 KGHDR and CDR2 SFDVKD. The CDR3 has 15 amino acids. The CDR3 spells CATSDPKLRADTQYF. The CDR3 nucleotides read TGTGCCACCAGTGATCCCAAACTACGAGCAGATACGCAGTATTTT.

The chain recombines TRBV7-2 with TRBJ1-6; 10 positions agree with TRBD1. Germline trimming cut 3 bases from V and 10 bases from J; bases unmatched to any gene: 15. The CDR3 is made up of 18 amino acids. CDR1 is SGHTA and CDR2 is FQGNSA in the germline V gene. Here the CDR3 DNA reads TGTGCCAGCAGCTTCTCCAAATCCCGGGACAGGGGACAGTCACCCCTCCACTTT. This gives the protein CASSFSKSRDRGQSPLHF.

Worth noting for this clonotype: Mismatch with germline at one junction end may stem from a read error. This rearrangement joins TRBV12-3 or TRBV12-4 to TRBJ2-3; 7 nucleotides match TRBD1. The CDR3 spans 15 residues. The CDR3 DNA is TGTGCCAGCAGTTACAGGGGCCCCCGCACAGATGCGCAGTATTTT. It codes for CASSYRGPRTDAQYF.

This clonotype was seen a handful of times. CDR3 bases: TGTGCCAGCAGCGCCGGGGGGGACAGGAAAAACATTCAGTACTTC. Translation: CASSAGGDRKNIQYF. V gene TRBV7-8 combines with J gene TRBJ2-4; D may correspond to TRBD1 or TRBD2 (8 bases each). The CDR3 extends over 15 amino acids. V was cut by 5 bases and J by 4 bases, with 15 bases left in between. Germline V gene lookup returns CDR1 SGHVS and CDR2 FQNEAQ.

Details on this clonotype: It may be a read error: a sequence one base away is much more abundant. The chain combines TRBV12-3 or TRBV12-4 with TRBJ2-7; D unresolved. The CDR3 consists of 12 residues. V was trimmed by 3 bases and J by 9 bases, leaving 12 bases between them. The CDR3 sequence is CASSFDRSVQYF. CDR3 sequence (DNA): TGTGCCAGCAGTTTCGATCGGTCAGTGCAGTACTTC.

This clonotype appeared a few times. This chain joins TRBV6-1 and TRBJ1-2; D is unclear. CDR1 MNHNS and CDR2 SASEGT come from the germline V gene. V lost 1 base and J 1 base, leaving 7 bases between the germline ends. The CDR3 is 14 amino acids. Here the CDR3 reads CASSEDPYNYGYTF. The DNA of the CDR3 is TGTGCCAGCAGTGAAGACCCGTATAACTATGGCTACACCTTC.

This clonotype was detected once. The chain has TRBV6-5 and TRBJ2-1; 8 positions agree with TRBD2. V gave up 2 bases and J gave up 10 bases; unmatched junction bases: 13. There are 16 residues in the CDR3. Germline values: CDR1 MNHEY, CDR2 SVGAGI. The CDR3 is CASSYDSGAYSYEQFF. The CDR3 bases are TGTGCCAGCAGTTACGATAGCGGGGCATACTCCTACGAGCAGTTCTTC.

Comments on this clonotype: One end of the junction does not line up with germline, which may come from a read error. The chain couples TRBV5-1 to TRBJ2-3; 12 bases are a match to TRBD2. The CDR3 covers 18 residues. Germline V gene data show CDR1 as SGHRS and CDR2 as YFSETQ. CDR3 residues: CAGSLGIGLAGPTDTQYF. Written as DNA, the CDR3 is TGCGCCGGCAGCTTGGGAATCGGACTAGCGGGGCCCACAGATACGCAGTATTTT.

The chain links TRBV2 to TRBJ1-1; D is uncertain. Trimming took 11 bases from V and 0 from J, leaving 10 bases between them. This CDR3 is built from 12 residues. Germline V gene sequence: CDR1 SNHLY, CDR2 FYNNEI. This CDR3 is CAGRPMNTEAFF. The CDR3 DNA reads TGTGCCGGCCGACCCATGAACACTGAAGCTTTCTTT.

In the case of this clonotype: Being one base from a much bigger clone, this may be a read error. The chain carries TRBV6-5 and TRBJ1-1; the match to TRBD1 covers 10 bases. The CDR3 sequence is 14 residues long. The V segment lost 4 bases and the J segment 5 bases; nucleotides outside the gene matches: 4. Germline V CDR1 and CDR2: MNHEY, SVGAGI. CDR3 sequence (DNA): TGTGCCAGCAGTTGTAGGACAGGGGGGACTGAAGCTTTCTTT. It is translated as CASSCRTGGTEAFF.

The chain links TRBV7-2 to TRBJ1-6; D remains ambiguous. Germline V lookup: CDR1 SGHTA, CDR2 FQGNSA. This CDR3 is built from 16 residues. V was shortened by 3 bases and J by 0 bases, with 9 bases between the two germline ends. CDR3 sequence reads: CASSFRPGSYNSPLHF. Written as DNA, the CDR3 is TGTGCCAGCAGCTTTAGGCCCGGCTCCTATAATTCACCCCTCCACTTT.

The J gene is TRBJ2-4, the V gene TRBV5-1, with TRBD2 matching 12 bases. The last part of the DNA fits TRBJ2-7 better; the J call may be wrong. This CDR3 is 15 amino acids long. Germline V lookup: CDR1 SGHRS, CDR2 YFSETQ. The CDR3 reads CASSLIGTSGYEQYF. CDR3 nucleotide sequence: TGCGCCAGCAGCTTGATCGGGACTAGCGGGTACGAGCAGTACTTC.

This clonotype was recorded once. The rearrangement links TRBV7-9 to TRBJ1-4; a weak D match, TRBD1 (5 bases). CDR1 is SEHNR and CDR2 is FQNEAQ in the germline V gene (reference sequence). Trimming removed 2 bases at V and 3 bases at J, with 13 bases between. There are 16 residues in the CDR3. The CDR3 DNA reads TGTGCCAGCAGCTTAACCCCAGGGTTCGCTAATGAAAAACTGTTTTTT. Translation: CASSLTPGFANEKLFF.

This chain links TRBV4-2 with TRBJ2-7, with 13 bases identical to TRBD2. The CDR3 length is 15 residues. The germline V gene encodes CDR1 LGHNA and CDR2 YNFKEQ. J gave up 7 bases and V 7 bases, and 10 bases lay outside the gene matches. The CDR3, as DNA: TGTGCCAGCACCGAACTAGCGGGAGGGAACAATGAGCAGTACTTC. This codes for CASTELAGGNNEQYF.

The genes are TRBV13 and TRBJ2-1; tentatively, D is TRBD2 (7 bases). This CDR3 is built from 15 residues. Trimming left V 1 base short and J 8 bases short, with 15 bases between. Germline CDR1 PRHDT, CDR2 FYEKMQ (reference sequence). CDR3 protein: CASSLVGGATYEQFF. The CDR3 DNA reads as TGTGCCAGCAGCTTAGTAGGGGGGGCGACGTATGAGCAGTTCTTC.

This chain links TRBV30 with TRBJ1-1; D uncertain. This CDR3 has 12 amino acids. V lost 5 bases to trimming and J lost 3 bases, with 10 bases between them. Looked up from germline, CDR1 is GTSNPN and CDR2 is SVGIG (reference sequence). Here the CDR3 reads CAWGKKYTEAFF. The CDR3 nucleotides read TGTGCCTGGGGGAAGAAGTACACTGAAGCTTTCTTT.

This clonotype was seen a handful of times. This chain uses TRBV20-1 with TRBJ2-2; 10 positions agree with TRBD2. CDR1 and CDR2 (germline): DFQATT, SNEGSKA (reference sequence). V trimming: 3 bases; J trimming: 5 bases; junction bases outside the gene matches: 6. CDR3 length: 15 amino acids. This chain's CDR3 is CSASWSGRGTGELFF. The CDR3 DNA sequence: TGCAGTGCTAGTTGGAGCGGGAGGGGAACCGGGGAGCTGTTTTTT.

This clonotype was counted a single time. V gene TRBV9 combines with J gene TRBJ2-7; D not resolved. The CDR3 sequence is 14 residues long. Germline V gene sequence: CDR1 SGDLS, CDR2 YYNGEE. Trimming stripped 0 bases from V and 3 bases from J, with 10 bases between. The CDR3 DNA follows: TGTGCCAGCAGCGTAGGGGCAGGCGACTACGAGCAGTACTTC. Protein: CASSVGAGDYEQYF. The full variable domain, rest sourced from reference TRBV9 and TRBJ2-7, is DSGVTQTPKHLITATGQRVTLRCSPRSGDLSVYWYQQSLDQGLQFLIQYYNGEERAKGNILERFSAQQFPDLHSELNLSSLELGDSALYFCASSVGAGDYEQYFGPGTRLTVT.